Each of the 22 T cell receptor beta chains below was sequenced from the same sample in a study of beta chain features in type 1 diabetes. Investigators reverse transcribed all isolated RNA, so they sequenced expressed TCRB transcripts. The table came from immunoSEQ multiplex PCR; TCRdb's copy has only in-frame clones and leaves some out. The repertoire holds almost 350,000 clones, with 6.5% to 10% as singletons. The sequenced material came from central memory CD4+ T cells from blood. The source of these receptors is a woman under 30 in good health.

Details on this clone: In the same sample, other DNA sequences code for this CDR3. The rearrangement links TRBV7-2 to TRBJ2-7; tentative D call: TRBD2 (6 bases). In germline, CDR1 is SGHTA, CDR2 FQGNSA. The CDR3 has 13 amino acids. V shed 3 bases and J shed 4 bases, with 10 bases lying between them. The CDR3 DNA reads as TGTGCCAGCAGCTTCGGAGGAGGGTACGAGCAGTACTTC. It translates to CASSFGGGYEQYF.

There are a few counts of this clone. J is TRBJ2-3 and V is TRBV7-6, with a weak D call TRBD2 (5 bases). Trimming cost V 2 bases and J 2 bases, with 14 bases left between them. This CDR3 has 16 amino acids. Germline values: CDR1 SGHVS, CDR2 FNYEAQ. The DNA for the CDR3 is TGTGCCAGCAGCTTATATTTGGCTAGCAACACAGATACGCAGTATTTT. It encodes CASSLYLASNTDTQYF.

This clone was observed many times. The chain's CDR3 is CATAVQAYEAFF. In DNA form, the CDR3 reads TGTGCCACCGCCGTCCAGGCCTATGAAGCTTTCTTT. The chain combines TRBV7-9 with TRBJ1-1; D uncertain. The CDR3 spans 12 residues. From germline, CDR1 is SEHNR and CDR2 FQNEAQ (reference sequence). The germline V and J ends were trimmed by 10 bases and 7 bases, with 16 bases remaining between them.

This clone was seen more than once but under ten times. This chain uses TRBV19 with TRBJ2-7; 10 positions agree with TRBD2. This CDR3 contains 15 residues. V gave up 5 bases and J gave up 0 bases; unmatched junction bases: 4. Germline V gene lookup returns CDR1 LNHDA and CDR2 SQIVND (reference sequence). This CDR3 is CASSPWTSGSYEQYF. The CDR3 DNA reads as TGTGCCAGTAGTCCCTGGACTAGCGGCTCCTACGAGCAGTACTTC.

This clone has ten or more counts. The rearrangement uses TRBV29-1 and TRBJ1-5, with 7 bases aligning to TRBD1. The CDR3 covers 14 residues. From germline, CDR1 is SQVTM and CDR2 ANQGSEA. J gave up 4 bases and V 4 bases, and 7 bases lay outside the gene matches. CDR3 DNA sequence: TGCAGCGTTGCTCTAGGACAGGAGAATCAGCCCCAGCATTTT. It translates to CSVALGQENQPQHF.

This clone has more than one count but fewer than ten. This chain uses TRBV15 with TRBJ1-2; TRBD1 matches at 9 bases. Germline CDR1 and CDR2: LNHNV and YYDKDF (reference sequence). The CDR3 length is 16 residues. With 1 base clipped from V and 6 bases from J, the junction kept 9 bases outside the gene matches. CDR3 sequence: CATSRAYEQGADGYTF. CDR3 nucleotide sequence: TGTGCCACCAGCAGAGCTTACGAACAGGGGGCGGATGGCTACACCTTC.

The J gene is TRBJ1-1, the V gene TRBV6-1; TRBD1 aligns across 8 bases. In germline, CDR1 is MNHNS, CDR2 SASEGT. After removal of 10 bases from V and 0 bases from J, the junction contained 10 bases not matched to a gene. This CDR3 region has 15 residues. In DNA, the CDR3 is TGTGCCATTCCAAACAGACAGGGGCTGAACACTGAAGCTTTCTTT. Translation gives CAIPNRQGLNTEAFF.

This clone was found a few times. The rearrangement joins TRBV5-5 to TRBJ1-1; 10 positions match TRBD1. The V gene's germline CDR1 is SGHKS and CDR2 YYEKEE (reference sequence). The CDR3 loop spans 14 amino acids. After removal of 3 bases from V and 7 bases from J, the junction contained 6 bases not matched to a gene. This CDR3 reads CASSYGTGEFEAFF. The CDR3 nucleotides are TGTGCCAGCAGCTATGGGACAGGGGAGTTTGAAGCTTTCTTT.

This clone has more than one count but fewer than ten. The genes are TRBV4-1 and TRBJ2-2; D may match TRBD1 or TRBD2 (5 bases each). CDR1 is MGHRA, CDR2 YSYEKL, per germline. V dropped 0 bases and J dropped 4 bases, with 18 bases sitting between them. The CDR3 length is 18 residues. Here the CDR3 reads CASSQDFERGPRTGELFF. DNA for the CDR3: TGCGCCAGCAGCCAAGACTTCGAGAGGGGCCCTCGCACCGGGGAGCTGTTTTTT.

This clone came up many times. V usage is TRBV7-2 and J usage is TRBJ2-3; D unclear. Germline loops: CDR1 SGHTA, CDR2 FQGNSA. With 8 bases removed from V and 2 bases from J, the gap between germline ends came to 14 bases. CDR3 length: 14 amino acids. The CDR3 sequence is CASQFGGSTDTQYF. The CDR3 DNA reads TGTGCCAGCCAATTTGGTGGCTCCACAGATACGCAGTATTTT.

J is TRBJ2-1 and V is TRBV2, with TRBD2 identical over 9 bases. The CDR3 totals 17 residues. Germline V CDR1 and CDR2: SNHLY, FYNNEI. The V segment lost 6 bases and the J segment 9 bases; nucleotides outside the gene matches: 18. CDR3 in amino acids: CASRARGGRAAGSEQFF. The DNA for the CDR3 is TGTGCCAGCAGGGCTAGAGGCGGGAGGGCCGCTGGGAGTGAGCAGTTCTTC.

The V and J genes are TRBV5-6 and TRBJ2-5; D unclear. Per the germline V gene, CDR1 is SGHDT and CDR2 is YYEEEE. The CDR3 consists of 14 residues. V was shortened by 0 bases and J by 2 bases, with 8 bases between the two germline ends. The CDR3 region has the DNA TGTGCCAGCAGCTTGGCCCTGATGCAAGAGACCCAGTACTTC. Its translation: CASSLALMQETQYF. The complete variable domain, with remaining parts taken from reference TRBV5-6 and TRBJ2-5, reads DAGVTQSPTHLIKTRGQQVTLRCSPKSGHDTVSWYQQALGQGPQFIFQYYEEEERQRGNFPDRFSGHQFPNYSSELNVNALLLGDSALYLCASSLALMQETQYFGPGTRLLVL.

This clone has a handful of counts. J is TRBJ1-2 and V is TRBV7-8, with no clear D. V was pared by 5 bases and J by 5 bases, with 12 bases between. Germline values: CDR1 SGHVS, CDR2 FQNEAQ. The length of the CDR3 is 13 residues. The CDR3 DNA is TGTGCCAGCAGCCAAGGGTTTCAGTATGGCTACACCTTC. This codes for CASSQGFQYGYTF.

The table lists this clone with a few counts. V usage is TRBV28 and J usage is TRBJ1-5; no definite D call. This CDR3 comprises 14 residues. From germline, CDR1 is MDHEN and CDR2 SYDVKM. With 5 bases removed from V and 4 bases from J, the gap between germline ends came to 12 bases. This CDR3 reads CASSRTRSNQPQHF. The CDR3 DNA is TGTGCCAGCAGTCGTACTCGGAGTAATCAGCCCCAGCATTTT.

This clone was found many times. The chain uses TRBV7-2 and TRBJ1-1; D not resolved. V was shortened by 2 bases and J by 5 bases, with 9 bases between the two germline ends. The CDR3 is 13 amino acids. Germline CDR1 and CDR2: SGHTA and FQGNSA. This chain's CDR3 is CASSLNAMTEAFF. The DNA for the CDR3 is TGTGCCAGCAGCTTAAACGCAATGACTGAAGCTTTCTTT.

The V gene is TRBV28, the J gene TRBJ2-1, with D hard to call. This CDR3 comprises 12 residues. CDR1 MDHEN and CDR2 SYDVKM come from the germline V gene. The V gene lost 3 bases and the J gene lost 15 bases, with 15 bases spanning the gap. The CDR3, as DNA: TGTGCCAGCAGTTTTAGAGGACCCCGAGCGTTCTTC. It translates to CASSFRGPRAFF.

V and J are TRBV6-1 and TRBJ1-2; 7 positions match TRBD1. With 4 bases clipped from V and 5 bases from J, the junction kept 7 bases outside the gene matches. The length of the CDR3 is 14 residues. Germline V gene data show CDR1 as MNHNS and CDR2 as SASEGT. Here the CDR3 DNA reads TGTGCCAGCAGTGCACCCGGGACAGAATATGGCTACACCTTC. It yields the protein CASSAPGTEYGYTF.

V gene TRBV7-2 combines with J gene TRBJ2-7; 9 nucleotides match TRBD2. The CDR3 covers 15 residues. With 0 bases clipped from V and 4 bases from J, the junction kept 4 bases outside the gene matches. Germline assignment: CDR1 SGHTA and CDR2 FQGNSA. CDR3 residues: CASSLASGRQYEQYF. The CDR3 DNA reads TGTGCCAGCAGCTTAGCAAGCGGGAGGCAGTACGAGCAGTACTTC. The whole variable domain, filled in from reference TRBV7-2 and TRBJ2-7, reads GAGVSQSPSNKVTEKGKDVELRCDPISGHTALYWYRQSLGQGLEFLIYFQGNSAPDKSGLPSDRFSAERTGGSVSTLTIQRTQQEDSAVYLCASSLASGRQYEQYFGPGTRLTVT.

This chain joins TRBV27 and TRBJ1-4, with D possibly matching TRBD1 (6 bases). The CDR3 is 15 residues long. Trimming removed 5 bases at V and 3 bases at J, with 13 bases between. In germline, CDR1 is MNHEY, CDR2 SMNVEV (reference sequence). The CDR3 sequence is CASSLYRVANEKLFF. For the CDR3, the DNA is TGTGCCAGCAGTCTCTACAGGGTGGCTAATGAAAAACTGTTTTTT.

The CDR3 loop is CASQLGPALERTDTQYF. The CDR3 DNA reads TGTGCCTCTCAGCTTGGCCCGGCCCTCGAAAGAACAGATACGCAGTATTTT. This sequence joins TRBV7-9 and TRBJ2-3; D not resolved. In germline, CDR1 is SEHNR, CDR2 FQNEAQ (reference sequence). The V end was cut by 11 bases, the J end by 3 bases, with 27 bases between. This CDR3 comprises 17 residues.

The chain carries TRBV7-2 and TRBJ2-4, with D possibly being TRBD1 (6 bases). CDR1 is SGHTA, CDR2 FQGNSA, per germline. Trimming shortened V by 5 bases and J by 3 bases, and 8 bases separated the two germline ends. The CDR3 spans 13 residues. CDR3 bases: TGTGCCAGCAGCCGGGACAACAAAAACATTCAGTACTTC. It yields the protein CASSRDNKNIQYF.

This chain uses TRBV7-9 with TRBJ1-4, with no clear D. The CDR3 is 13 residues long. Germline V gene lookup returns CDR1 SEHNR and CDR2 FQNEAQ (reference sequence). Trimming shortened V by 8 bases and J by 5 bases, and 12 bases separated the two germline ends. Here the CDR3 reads CASGGGYNEKLFF. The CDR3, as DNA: TGTGCCAGCGGCGGTGGGTACAATGAAAAACTGTTTTTT. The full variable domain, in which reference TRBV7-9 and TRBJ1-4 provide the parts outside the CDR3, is DTGVSQNPRHKITKRGQNVTFRCDPISEHNRLYWYRQTLGQGPEFLTYFQNEAQLEKSRLLSDRFSAERPKGSFSTLEIQRTEQGDSAMYLCASGGGYNEKLFFGSGTQLSVL.